The text below deals with one TCR beta chain. The data were taken from a study of blood T cell repertoires in COVID-19. The CDR3 is made up of 18 amino acids. V trimming: 5 bases; J trimming: 9 bases; junction bases outside the gene matches: 19. Germline CDR1 is SNHLY and CDR2 is FYNNEI. Generated by immunoSEQ multiplex PCR, the TCRdb table keeps only in-frame clones and is missing some. The data contain 100,000 or so clones, 65% to 80% of them singletons. Material: peripheral blood. This TCR came from a man between 65 and 85 years old with active or convalescent COVID-19. The chain has TRBV2 and TRBJ2-1; 10 bases line up with TRBD2. The CDR3 DNA follows: TGTGCCAGCAGTCAACGCCCGTGGCTAGCGGGAGAGGCCAGTGAGCAGTTCTTC. Translated: CASSQRPWLAGEASEQFF. The full variable domain, in which reference TRBV2 and TRBJ2-1 provide the parts outside the CDR3, is EPEVTQTPSHQVTQMGQEVILRCVPISNHLYFYWYRQILGQKVEFLVSFYNNEISEKSEIFDDQFSVERPDGSNFTLKIRSTKLEDSAMYFCASSQRPWLAGEASEQFFGPGTRLTVL.